One sample yielded the 31 T cell receptor beta chains listed below, sequenced in a study of control samples from healthy donors and cancer patients. The method was immunoSEQ multiplex PCR; TCRdb's version includes in-frame clones alone and lacks a portion of them. The table has approximately 110,000 clones, roughly 80% seen once. Sequences were obtained from blood. The receptors here all came from a woman aged 50 to 60 in good health.

J is TRBJ1-6 and V is TRBV6-5, with unresolved D. Trimming took off 7 bases at V and 5 bases at J, with 12 bases between the two ends. CDR1 and CDR2 (germline): MNHEY, SVGAGI. This CDR3 region has 14 residues. As DNA, the CDR3 is TGTGCCAGCACTCTTATAGGGAATAATTCACCCCTCCACTTT. Translated: CASTLIGNNSPLHF.

The chain is built from TRBV5-5 and TRBJ1-5; no firm D call. CDR1 SGHKS and CDR2 YYEKEE come from the germline V gene (reference sequence). V lost 0 bases to trimming and J lost 4 bases, with 8 bases between them. The CDR3 totals 14 residues. Here the CDR3 reads CASSLEAGNQPQHF. CDR3 coding DNA: TGTGCCAGCAGCTTGGAGGCGGGTAATCAGCCCCAGCATTTT.

The rearrangement uses TRBV5-1 and TRBJ1-5; D is unresolved. Germline assignment: CDR1 SGHRS and CDR2 YFSETQ. The V end was cut by 0 bases, the J end by 0 bases, with 7 bases between. CDR3 size: 15 residues. CDR3 amino acids: CASSLAGRSNQPQHF. The CDR3, as DNA: TGCGCCAGCAGCTTGGCTGGGCGTAGCAATCAGCCCCAGCATTTT.

The chain carries TRBV5-4 and TRBJ2-5, with 13 bases that match TRBD2. Trimming took 4 bases from V and 5 from J; bases not matched to a gene: 11. Germline CDR1 SGHNT, CDR2 YYREEE (reference sequence). The CDR3 extends over 17 amino acids. The CDR3 DNA is TGTGCCAGCAGCCCGGGGGGACTAGCGGGACTAGGGGAGACCCAGTACTTC. The encoded protein is CASSPGGLAGLGETQYF.

The J gene is TRBJ2-5, the V gene TRBV6-1; D might be TRBD1 (6 bases). This CDR3 spans 15 amino acids. V shed 1 base and J shed 1 base, with 10 bases lying between them. In germline, CDR1 is MNHNS, CDR2 SASEGT. DNA of the CDR3: TGTGCCAGCAGTGAAGTCAGGGGTATCCAAGAGACCCAGTACTTC. Amino acid sequence: CASSEVRGIQETQYF.

This chain connects TRBV28 to TRBJ1-2; D uncertain. Germline V gene data show CDR1 as MDHEN and CDR2 as SYDVKM. The CDR3 length is 16 residues. Trimming removed 3 bases at V and 3 bases at J, with 17 bases between. The CDR3 DNA sequence: TGTGCCAGCAGTTTGGGCGGGTCGGCACTTGACTATGGCTACACCTTC. Its protein product is CASSLGGSALDYGYTF.

This chain uses TRBV9 with TRBJ2-1, with TRBD2 matching 9 bases. CDR3 length: 15 amino acids. Germline trimming cut 10 bases from V and 7 bases from J; bases unmatched to any gene: 15. Germline CDR1 and CDR2: SGDLS and YYNGEE. The CDR3 coding sequence is TGTGCCCGCCGCCCACGCGGGGGGGCGGGGAATGAGCAGTTCTTC. Translating gives CARRPRGGAGNEQFF.

The gene calls are TRBV7-2 and TRBJ1-2; the match to TRBD1 covers 11 bases. The junction had 6 bases not matched to a gene; V was cut back by 4 bases and J by 5 bases. Per the germline V gene, CDR1 is SGHTA and CDR2 is FQGNSA. This CDR3 is 15 amino acids long. The CDR3 loop reads CASSYGQGASYGYTF. DNA of the CDR3: TGTGCCAGCAGCTACGGACAGGGGGCTAGTTATGGCTACACCTTC.

The chain employs TRBV27 and TRBJ1-6; the D is unclear. The CDR3 loop spans 18 amino acids. Germline lookup yields CDR1 MNHEY and CDR2 SMNVEV (reference sequence). The germline V and J ends were trimmed by 4 bases and 0 bases, with 16 bases remaining between them. This CDR3 is CASSSPGGLSSYNSPLHF. The CDR3 DNA reads TGTGCCAGCAGTTCCCCAGGCGGGCTCAGCTCCTATAATTCACCCCTCCACTTT.

This chain links TRBV10-3 with TRBJ2-1, with D unresolved. From germline, CDR1 is ENHRY and CDR2 SYGVKD. The CDR3 extends over 11 amino acids. The germline V and J ends were trimmed by 1 base and 6 bases, with 1 base remaining between them. CDR3: CAISEFNEQFF. The CDR3, as DNA: TGTGCCATCAGTGAGTTCAATGAGCAGTTCTTC.

The V and J genes are TRBV4-1 and TRBJ1-1, with a possible D match to TRBD1 (5 bases). The germline gives CDR1 MGHRA, CDR2 YSYEKL. This CDR3 region has 14 residues. The V end lost 1 base, the J end lost 3 bases, and 9 bases lay between the germline ends. CDR3 loop: CASSQGGVHTEAFF. DNA of the CDR3: TGCGCCAGCAGCCAAGGAGGGGTGCACACTGAAGCTTTCTTT.

This chain connects TRBV4-2 to TRBJ1-2, with TRBD1 matching over 8 bases. J was trimmed by 6 bases and V by 0 bases; bases with no gene match: 3. The CDR3 extends over 14 amino acids. In germline, CDR1 is LGHNA, CDR2 YNFKEQ. The CDR3 protein is CASSQESRGHGYTF. The DNA for the CDR3 is TGTGCCAGCAGCCAAGAGAGCAGGGGGCATGGCTACACCTTC.

The chain uses TRBV4-3 and TRBJ1-2, with 10 bases fitting TRBD1. V shed 3 bases, J shed 8 bases, and the junction held 6 bases outside the gene matches. Germline CDR1 reads LGHNA; CDR2 reads YSLEER. The CDR3 is made up of 14 amino acids. CDR3 residues: CASSHGGTGEGYTF. The DNA of the CDR3 is TGCGCCAGCAGCCACGGGGGGACAGGGGAAGGCTACACCTTC.

The chain couples TRBV28 to TRBJ2-5, with D possibly matching TRBD1 (6 bases). Per germline, CDR1 MDHEN and CDR2 SYDVKM. The CDR3 spans 12 residues. Trimming took 3 bases from V and 6 from J, leaving 8 bases between them. CDR3 protein: CASSFGQKTQYF. CDR3 DNA: TGTGCCAGCAGTTTCGGACAGAAGACCCAGTACTTC.

CDR3 DNA: TGTGCCAGCAGTTCGGGACAGGGAACTGGCTACACCTTC. Amino acid sequence: CASSSGQGTGYTF. The J gene is TRBJ1-2, the V gene TRBV12-3 or TRBV12-4, with TRBD1 matching over 9 bases. The CDR3 extends over 13 amino acids. Trimming cost V 4 bases and J 7 bases; bases outside gene matches: 4.

J is TRBJ1-1 and V is TRBV7-9; D remains unclear. With 8 bases removed from V and 7 bases from J, the gap between germline ends came to 14 bases. The CDR3 runs to 12 residues. Per the germline V gene, CDR1 is SEHNR and CDR2 is FQNEAQ (reference sequence). This chain's CDR3 is CASLTTVGEAFF. CDR3 nucleotides: TGTGCCAGCCTTACAACGGTGGGTGAAGCTTTCTTT.

The chain joins TRBV3-1 (or the pseudogene TRBV3-2) to TRBJ2-6; TRBD2 matches at 12 bases. This CDR3 is 21 amino acids long. V was pared by 2 bases and J by 3 bases, with 14 bases of the junction left unmatched. In germline, CDR1 is LGHDT, CDR2 YNNKEL (reference sequence). In DNA form, the CDR3 reads TGTGCCAGCAGCCAACTCACTAGCGGGGGGTTTGATCTACGTGGGGCCAACGTCCTGACTTTC. This translates into CASSQLTSGGFDLRGANVLTF.

This CDR3 is CASSSAVGERDGYTF. CDR3 nucleotide sequence: TGTGCCAGCAGCTCCGCCGTTGGCGAGAGGGATGGCTACACCTTC. The gene calls are TRBV5-4 and TRBJ1-2; D is uncertain. Germline V gene data show CDR1 as SGHNT and CDR2 as YYREEE (reference sequence). V was clipped by 3 bases and J by 6 bases, with 18 bases between them. This CDR3 is built from 15 residues.

The V and J genes are TRBV28 and TRBJ2-3; 9 nucleotides agree with TRBD2. The CDR3 is made up of 15 amino acids. Germline CDR1 reads MDHEN; CDR2 reads SYDVKM. J gave up 5 bases and V 7 bases, and 10 bases lay outside the gene matches. CDR3 residues: CASNPSGGWGDTQYF. The CDR3 region has the DNA TGTGCCAGCAACCCCAGCGGGGGGTGGGGAGATACGCAGTATTTT.

The chain employs TRBV13 and TRBJ1-5, with no clear D. V was trimmed by 5 bases and J by 0 bases, leaving 8 bases between them. The V gene's germline CDR1 is PRHDT and CDR2 FYEKMQ (reference sequence). This CDR3 is 14 amino acids long. The CDR3 here is CASSQWGSNQPQHF. In nucleotides, the CDR3 is TGTGCCAGCAGCCAGTGGGGTAGCAATCAGCCCCAGCATTTT.

This clone was seen more than once but under ten times. The rearrangement joins TRBV29-1 to TRBJ1-4; 8 bases line up with TRBD1. The germline V gene has CDR1 SQVTM and CDR2 ANQGSEA. The CDR3 totals 15 residues. Germline trimming cut 7 bases from V and 3 bases from J; bases unmatched to any gene: 10. This chain's CDR3 is CSGGTGGIANEKLFF. The CDR3 nucleotides are TGCAGCGGGGGAACAGGGGGGATAGCTAATGAAAAACTGTTTTTT.

A few counts support this clone. This chain joins TRBV5-5 and TRBJ1-1; TRBD1 matches at 9 bases. This CDR3 has 16 amino acids. Germline CDR1 reads SGHKS; CDR2 reads YYEKEE (reference sequence). With 0 bases clipped from V and 2 bases from J, the junction kept 5 bases outside the gene matches. The DNA for the CDR3 is TGTGCCAGCAGCTTGGGGGACAGGGTGGTAAACACTGAAGCTTTCTTT. It is translated as CASSLGDRVVNTEAFF.

This clone appeared once. The V gene is TRBV2, the J gene TRBJ2-3, with D hard to call. V lost 4 bases to trimming and J lost 2 bases, with 10 bases between them. The length of the CDR3 is 14 residues. The germline V gene encodes CDR1 SNHLY and CDR2 FYNNEI. CDR3 coding DNA: TGTGCCAGCAGTGGTTGGCAGGACACAGATACGCAGTATTTT. It is translated as CASSGWQDTDTQYF.

CDR3 nucleotide sequence: TGTGCCAGCAGCGGACGGGTTCACGCGGGGGGCACAGATACGCAGTATTTT. This codes for CASSGRVHAGGTDTQYF. The chain has TRBV7-9 and TRBJ2-3, with 7 bases lining up with TRBD2. V lost 5 bases to trimming and J lost 1 base; unmatched junction nucleotides: 12. The CDR3 extends over 17 amino acids. Germline-derived CDR1 and CDR2 are SEHNR and FQNEAQ (reference sequence).

The rearrangement uses TRBV6-5 and TRBJ2-7; D is possibly TRBD1 (6 bases). The CDR3 covers 15 residues. CDR1 is MNHEY, CDR2 SVGAGI, per germline. V lost 5 bases and J 2 bases, leaving 16 bases between the germline ends. The CDR3 nucleotides read TGTGCCAGCAGTAGGGGGACACGTAAAGCCTACGAGCAGTACTTC. Translation gives CASSRGTRKAYEQYF.

V usage is TRBV7-2 and J usage is TRBJ2-5; D not resolved. The CDR3 extends over 15 amino acids. The ends were cut back, 3 bases at V and 6 bases at J, with 17 bases in the middle. Looked up from germline, CDR1 is SGHTA and CDR2 is FQGNSA. This CDR3 reads CASSFDGPSRKTQYF. CDR3 DNA sequence: TGTGCCAGCAGCTTCGATGGGCCTAGTCGAAAGACCCAGTACTTC.

In this sample, this clone turned up a few times. The chain combines TRBV7-2 with TRBJ1-2; no clear D gene. Trimming removed 1 base at V and 0 bases at J, with 12 bases between. CDR1 and CDR2 from the germline V gene are SGHTA and FQGNSA. This CDR3 has 16 amino acids. The chain's CDR3 is CASSLEFGSANYGYTF. The CDR3 DNA follows: TGTGCCAGCAGCTTAGAGTTTGGGTCAGCTAACTATGGCTACACCTTC.

The chain recombines TRBV5-1 with TRBJ1-6, with D unresolved. V dropped 0 bases and J dropped 7 bases, with 20 bases sitting between them. CDR3 length: 18 residues. CDR1 and CDR2 from the germline V gene are SGHRS and YFSETQ. The CDR3 DNA reads as TGCGCCAGCAGCTTGGCCGGACGGACCGACGATTTAAATTCACCCCTCCACTTT. Amino acid sequence: CASSLAGRTDDLNSPLHF.

The V gene is TRBV12-5, the J gene TRBJ2-3; no firm D call. The germline CDR1 and CDR2 sequences are LGHNT and FRNRAP. The CDR3 covers 13 residues. V lost 3 bases to trimming and J lost 1 base, with 5 bases between them. This CDR3 is CASGFSGTDTQYF. In nucleotides, the CDR3 is TGTGCTAGTGGTTTTTCAGGCACAGATACGCAGTATTTT.

This clone was picked up a small number of times. The chain links TRBV5-6 to TRBJ1-6, with D perhaps matching TRBD1 (5 bases). The CDR3 has 16 residues. V lost 2 bases to trimming and J lost 9 bases, with 18 bases between them. Germline lookup yields CDR1 SGHDT and CDR2 YYEEEE. The CDR3 DNA reads as TGTGCCAGCAGCTTAATTAGCCAGGGTGGCAGTTCACCCCTCCACTTT. Its protein is CASSLISQGGSSPLHF.

This chain uses TRBV18 with TRBJ2-2; 7 nucleotides line up with TRBD2. This CDR3 comprises 17 residues. V dropped 3 bases and J dropped 4; count of bases not matched to a gene: 11. Germline assignment: CDR1 KGHSH and CDR2 LQKENI. The CDR3 here is CASSPDIGTTLTGELFF. The CDR3, as DNA: TGTGCCAGCTCACCGGATATTGGGACTACCCTCACCGGGGAGCTGTTTTTT.